This TCR beta chain was identified in a study of T-cell memory formation after mild COVID-19. Study findings and constraints: Pre-infection memory showed some responding clones, and this suggested that cross-reactive memory joined.

V gave up 5 bases and J gave up 5 bases, with 19 bases separating them. The CDR3 contains 15 residues. On this clonotype itself: The target antigen is unknown.

TCRdb used MiXCR to reprocess the 5' RACE reads, holding one entry per CDR3 protein. Counted here are about 150,000 distinct CDR3 sequences, about 14% occurring once; the ten biggest clones make up 11% to 15%. Sequenced: PBMCs or a T cell subset sorted from them (not recorded which). The V call is TRBV12-3 or TRBV12-4, the J call TRBJ2-7; D ambiguous. The TCR originated in an adult woman who had mild COVID-19 (a few samples of this study predate the infection). Cell type and time point are not known. The CDR3 sequence: CASSRAAVSLHEQYF. The CDR3 DNA reads TGTGCCAGCAGTAGAGCCGCAGTTTCATTGCACGAGCAGTACTTC.